The entry below describes one T cell receptor (beta chain). Its antigen is unidentified. The sample is drawn from a study of lymphopenia after photon versus proton radiotherapy. Study conclusions and caveats: Post-nadir diversity loss with photons came from oligoclonal expansion, particularly CD8+ Temra cells. Under photons, naive T cells and diversity fell while effector/memory populations rose.

Sequencing used immunoSEQ multiplex PCR; TCRdb keeps in-frame clones, though not all of them. The sample shows over 25,000 clones, over 75% of them seen only once. Per germline, CDR1 SGHTA and CDR2 FQGTGA. The trim removed 3 bases at V and 11 bases at J, leaving 8 bases unmatched. The CDR3 totals 13 residues. The source is a woman aged 70-85 years with pancreatic cancer. V gene TRBV7-3 combines with J gene TRBJ2-3; 7 bases line up with TRBD2. This specimen was peripheral blood, taken from a patient treated with proton-based radiotherapy. DNA of the CDR3: TGTGCCAGCAGCTTCGGGACTAATTTTGAGCAGTATTTT. This translates into CASSFGTNFEQYF.